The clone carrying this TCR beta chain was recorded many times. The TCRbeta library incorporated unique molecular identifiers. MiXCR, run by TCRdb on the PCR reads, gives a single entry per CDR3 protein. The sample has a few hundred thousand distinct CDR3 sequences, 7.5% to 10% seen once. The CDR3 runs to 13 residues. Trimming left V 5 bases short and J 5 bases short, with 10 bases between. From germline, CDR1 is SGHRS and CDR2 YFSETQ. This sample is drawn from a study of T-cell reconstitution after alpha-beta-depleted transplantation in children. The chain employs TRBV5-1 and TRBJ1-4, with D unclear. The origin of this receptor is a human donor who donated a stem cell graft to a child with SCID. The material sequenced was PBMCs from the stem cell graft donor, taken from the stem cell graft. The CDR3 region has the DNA TGCGCCAGCAGTCTACAGTACAATGAAAAACTGTTTTTT. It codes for CASSLQYNEKLFF.